The subject of this entry is one TCR beta chain. This entry comes from a study of shared clonotypes between healthy human individuals. Germline lookup yields CDR1 ENHRY and CDR2 SYGVKD. J lost 0 bases, V lost 7 bases, and 6 bases had no gene match. The CDR3 has 16 amino acids. Sequencing used immunoSEQ multiplex PCR; TCRdb keeps in-frame clones, though not all of them. This sample yields 110,000 or so clones, of which 65% to 75% are seen a single time; 20% to 25% belongs to the top ten. This chain connects TRBV10-3 to TRBJ2-6; 7 bases line up with TRBD2. This sequence originates from a young woman in good health. Sequencing used memory CD8+ T cells sorted from blood. The sample's subset: CD45RO+ cells pooled with CCR7-negative TemRA cells. CDR3 loop: CAITGASGSGANVLTF. The DNA of the CDR3 is TGTGCCATCACCGGGGCTAGCGGCTCTGGGGCCAACGTCCTGACTTTC.